Listed below are T cell receptor beta chains from one sample, sequenced in a study of T cells after yellow fever vaccination. TCRdb reanalysed the 5' RACE reads using MiXCR and keeps one entry per CDR3 protein. This sample has hundreds of thousands of distinct CDR3 sequences, with 9% to 15% found just once. Material: PBMCs, obtained on the day of the yellow fever booster vaccination. The receptors derive from a man aged 25 to 45 who received the YFV17D yellow fever vaccine. Each CDR3 is given with its conserved first and last residue. The order of the fields is D gene, J gene, V gene, clone size, CDR3 protein, CDR3 DNA. The D gene is left open where the match is weak. Clone size appears in some rows only: once, few, many, or a class for an expanded clone.

>.|TRBJ2-2|TRBV4-1|few
CASSLGSSDTGELFF
TGCGCCAGCAGCCTCGGGAGTTCCGACACCGGGGAGCTGTTTTTT
>.|TRBJ2-5|TRBV2|many
CASQYRVSSKETQYF
TGTGCCAGCCAATACCGTGTATCCTCTAAAGAGACCCAGTACTTC
>TRBD1|TRBJ1-1|TRBV19|few
CASSVDRGLAEAFF
TGTGCCAGTAGTGTCGACAGGGGTTTGGCTGAAGCTTTCTTT
>.|TRBJ2-6|TRBV15|few
CATSPRTRSGANVLTF
TGTGCCACCAGCCCACGGACGAGGTCAGGGGCCAACGTCCTGACTTTC
>.|TRBJ2-2|TRBV3-1|.
CASSRSRDERTNTGELFF
TGTGCCAGCAGCCGAAGCCGGGACGAGAGAACGAACACCGGGGAGCTGTTTTTT
>TRBD1|TRBJ2-1|TRBV28|.
CASRTGQASYNEQFF
TGTGCCAGCAGAACGGGACAGGCGTCCTACAATGAGCAGTTCTTC
>.|TRBJ2-3|TRBV9|.
CASSVAGPTDTQYF
TGTGCCAGCAGCGTGGCCGGACCAACAGATACGCAGTATTTT
>TRBD2|TRBJ2-3|TRBV20-1|.
CSARGGRSADTQYF
TGCAGTGCTAGGGGCGGGAGGTCCGCAGATACGCAGTATTTT
>.|TRBJ2-5|TRBV25-1|.
CASSEFGPEVETQYF
TGTGCCAGCAGTGAATTCGGACCCGAGGTAGAGACCCAGTACTTC
>TRBD2|TRBJ2-7|TRBV4-2|.
CASSPTTGTSSSYEQYF
TGTGCCAGCAGCCCCACCACCGGGACTAGCAGCTCCTACGAGCAGTACTTC
>TRBD2|TRBJ2-5|TRBV10-3|.
CAISRRLAGGDQETQYF
TGTGCCATCAGCCGAAGACTAGCGGGAGGGGATCAAGAGACCCAGTACTTC
>.|TRBJ2-3|TRBV20-1|.
CSARPNTDTQYF
TGCAGTGCTAGACCAAACACAGATACGCAGTATTTT
>TRBD1|TRBJ2-1|TRBV15|.
CATSTGTVLNEQFF
TGTGCCACCAGCACCGGGACAGTACTCAATGAGCAGTTCTTC
>.|TRBJ2-1|TRBV7-2|many
CASSPYNEQFF
TGTGCCAGCAGCCCCTACAATGAGCAGTTCTTC
>.|TRBJ2-1|TRBV11-2|many
CASSSRDFYNEQFF
TGTGCCAGCAGCTCCCGGGACTTTTACAATGAGCAGTTCTTC
>.|TRBJ1-2|TRBV28|.
CASSSGPRRAIGYTF
TGTGCCAGCAGTTCCGGGCCCCGGCGGGCTATTGGCTACACCTTC
>.|TRBJ2-3|TRBV24-1|many
CATSDAAYDTDTQYF
TGTGCCACCAGTGATGCGGCGTATGACACAGATACGCAGTATTTT
>.|TRBJ2-1|TRBV15|few
CATSSGTAVYNEQFF
TGTGCCACCAGCAGTGGGACTGCCGTCTACAATGAGCAGTTCTTC
>.|TRBJ2-5|TRBV12-3/TRBV12-4|many
CASSLALGETQYF
TGTGCCAGCAGTTTAGCTTTGGGAGAGACCCAGTACTTC
>.|TRBJ2-1|TRBV20-1|few
CSADEGEQFF
TGCAGTGCTGATGAGGGTGAGCAGTTCTTC
>.|TRBJ1-4|TRBV15|once
CATSRGTSDEKLFF
TGTGCCACCAGCAGAGGGACTTCGGATGAAAAACTGTTTTTT
>.|TRBJ2-7|TRBV5-1|many
CASSLGGQGGEQYF
TGCGCCAGCAGCTTGGGGGGCCAGGGCGGCGAGCAGTACTTC
>TRBD2|TRBJ2-1|TRBV14|few
CASSQVAGVLGEQFF
TGTGCCAGCAGCCAAGTAGCGGGAGTATTGGGTGAGCAGTTCTTC
>.|TRBJ1-6|TRBV7-2|.
CASSFNAASPLHF
TGTGCCAGCAGCTTCAATGCAGCTTCACCCCTCCACTTT
>.|TRBJ2-1|TRBV6-2/TRBV6-3|.
CASSYSIRDNKQFF
TGTGCCAGCAGTTACTCGATACGAGACAATAAGCAGTTCTTC
>.|TRBJ1-2|TRBV12-3/TRBV12-4|.
CASVTGGARGYGYTF
TGTGCCAGCGTCACTGGGGGGGCCCGTGGCTATGGCTACACCTTC
>TRBD2|TRBJ2-1|TRBV12-3/TRBV12-4|.
CASSLWVAGTYEQFF
TGTGCCAGCAGTCTATGGGTAGCGGGAACCTATGAGCAGTTCTTC
>TRBD1|TRBJ1-2|TRBV7-2|.
CASSLGQGNVGYGYTF
TGTGCCAGCAGCCTAGGACAGGGGAACGTGGGCTATGGCTACACCTTC
>.|TRBJ2-3|TRBV10-3|many
CAISELGGDTQYF
TGTGCCATCAGTGAGCTTGGGGGAGATACGCAGTATTTT
>TRBD2|TRBJ2-5|TRBV20-1|.
CCARDISGTKRETQYF
TGCTGCGCTAGAGATATTAGCGGGACAAAGAGAGAGACCCAGTACTTC
>TRBD2|TRBJ2-1|TRBV5-1|.
CASSTGTSDNEQFF
TGCGCCAGCAGCACAGGGACTAGCGACAATGAGCAGTTCTTC
>.|TRBJ1-1|TRBV20-1|few
CSARDGRSTEAFF
TGCAGTGCTAGAGATGGAAGAAGCACTGAAGCTTTCTTT
>TRBD2|TRBJ2-5|TRBV5-1|.
CASSHGEGWETQYF
TGCGCCAGCAGCCACGGGGAGGGCTGGGAGACCCAGTACTTC
>.|TRBJ2-3|TRBV7-8|.
CASSVGLTSDTQYF
TGTGCCAGCAGCGTGGGACTTACGTCGGATACGCAGTATTTT
>TRBD2|TRBJ2-3|TRBV12-3/TRBV12-4|.
CASKSGRTDTQYF
TGTGCCAGCAAGAGCGGGAGGACAGATACGCAGTATTTT
>.|TRBJ2-2|TRBV19|.
CASSIWGRVTGELFF
TGTGCCAGTAGTATCTGGGGGCGCGTCACCGGGGAGCTGTTTTTT
>.|TRBJ2-2|TRBV19|.
CASSTTVDTGELFF
TGTGCCAGTAGTACGACAGTGGACACCGGGGAGCTGTTTTTT
>.|TRBJ1-5|TRBV18|many
CASSPGQGGNQPQHF
TGCGCCAGCAGTCCTGGGCAGGGAGGGAATCAGCCCCAGCATTTT
>TRBD1|TRBJ1-1|TRBV2|few
CASRADRATEAFF
TGTGCCAGCAGAGCTGACAGGGCTACTGAAGCTTTCTTT